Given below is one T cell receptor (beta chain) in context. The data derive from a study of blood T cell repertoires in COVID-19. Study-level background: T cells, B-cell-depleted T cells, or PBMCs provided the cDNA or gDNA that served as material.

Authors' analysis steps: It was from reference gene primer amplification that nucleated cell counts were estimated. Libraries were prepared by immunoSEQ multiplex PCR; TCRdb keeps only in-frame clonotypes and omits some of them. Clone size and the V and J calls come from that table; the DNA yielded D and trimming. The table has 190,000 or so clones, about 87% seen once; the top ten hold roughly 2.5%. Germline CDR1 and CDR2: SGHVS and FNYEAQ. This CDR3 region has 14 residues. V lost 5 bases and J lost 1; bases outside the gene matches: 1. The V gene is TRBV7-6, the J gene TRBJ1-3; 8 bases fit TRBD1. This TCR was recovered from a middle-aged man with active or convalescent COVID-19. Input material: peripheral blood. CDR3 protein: CASSRQGSGNTIYF. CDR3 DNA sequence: TGTGCCAGCAGCCGACAGGGGTCTGGAAACACCATATATTTT.